This TCR beta chain is drawn from a study of blood T cell repertoires in COVID-19. Whole-study context: COVID-19 samples from acute and convalescent phases originated in the United States, Italy and Spain. T cells, B-cell-depleted T cells, or PBMCs provided the cDNA or gDNA that served as material.

Original analysis: Amplification of reference gene primers provided the estimated nucleated cell counts. Sequencing used immunoSEQ multiplex PCR; TCRdb keeps in-frame clones, though not all of them. The V and J calls and the clone size are those of that table, but D and trimming were determined from the DNA. The sample lists a few hundred thousand clones; roughly 88% were seen once. Germline V gene lookup returns CDR1 MNHNY and CDR2 SVGAGI (reference sequence). V was clipped by 5 bases and J by 2 bases, with 9 bases between them. The CDR3 sequence is 14 residues long. The sample was peripheral blood. The chain recombines TRBV6-6 with TRBJ2-2; TRBD1 might be the D (5 bases). This receptor was obtained from a woman between 50 and 59 years old with acute or convalescent COVID-19. The CDR3 nucleotides are TGTGCCAGCAGTCCCACAGGAAACACCGGGGAGCTGTTTTTT. Protein sequence: CASSPTGNTGELFF.